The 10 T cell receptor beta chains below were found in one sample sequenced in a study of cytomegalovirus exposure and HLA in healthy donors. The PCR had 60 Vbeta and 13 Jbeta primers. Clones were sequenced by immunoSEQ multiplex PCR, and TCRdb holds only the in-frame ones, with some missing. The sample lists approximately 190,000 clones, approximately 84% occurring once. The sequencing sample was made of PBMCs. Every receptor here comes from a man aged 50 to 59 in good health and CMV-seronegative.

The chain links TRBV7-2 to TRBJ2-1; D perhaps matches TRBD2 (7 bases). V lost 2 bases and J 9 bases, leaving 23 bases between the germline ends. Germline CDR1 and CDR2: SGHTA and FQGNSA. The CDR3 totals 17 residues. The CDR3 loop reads CASSLRGGGLGESEQFF. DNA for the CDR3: TGTGCCAGCAGCTTACGGGGAGGGGGACTGGGTGAAAGTGAGCAGTTCTTC.

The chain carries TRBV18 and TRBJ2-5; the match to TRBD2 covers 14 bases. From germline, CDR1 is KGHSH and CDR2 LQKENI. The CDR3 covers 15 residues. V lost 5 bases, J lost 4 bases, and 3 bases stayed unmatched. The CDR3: CASSEGLAGAETQYF. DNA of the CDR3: TGTGCCAGCTCAGAGGGACTAGCGGGGGCAGAGACCCAGTACTTC.

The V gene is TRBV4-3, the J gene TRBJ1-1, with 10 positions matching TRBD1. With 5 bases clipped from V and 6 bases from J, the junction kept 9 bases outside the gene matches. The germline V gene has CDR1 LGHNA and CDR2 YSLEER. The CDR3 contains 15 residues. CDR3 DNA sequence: TGCGCCAGCAGCTCCCGGGACAGGGGCATCTCTGAAGCTTTCTTT. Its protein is CASSSRDRGISEAFF.

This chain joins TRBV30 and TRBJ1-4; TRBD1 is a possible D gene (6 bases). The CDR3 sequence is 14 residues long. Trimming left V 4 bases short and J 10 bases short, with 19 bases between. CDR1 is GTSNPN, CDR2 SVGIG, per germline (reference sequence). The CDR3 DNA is TGTGCCTGGATGAATTTCCAGGGGTCGGGAAAACTGTTTTTT. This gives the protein CAWMNFQGSGKLFF.

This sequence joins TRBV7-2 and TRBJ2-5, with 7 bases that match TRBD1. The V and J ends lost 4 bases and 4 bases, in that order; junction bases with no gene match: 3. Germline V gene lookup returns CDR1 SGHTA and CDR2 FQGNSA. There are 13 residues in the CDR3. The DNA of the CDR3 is TGTGCCAGCAGCTCGACAGGGAGAGAGACCCAGTACTTC. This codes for CASSSTGRETQYF. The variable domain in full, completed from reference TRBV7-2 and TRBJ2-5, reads GAGVSQSPSNKVTEKGKDVELRCDPISGHTALYWYRQSLGQGLEFLIYFQGNSAPDKSGLPSDRFSAERTGGSVSTLTIQRTQQEDSAVYLCASSSTGRETQYFGPGTRLLVL.

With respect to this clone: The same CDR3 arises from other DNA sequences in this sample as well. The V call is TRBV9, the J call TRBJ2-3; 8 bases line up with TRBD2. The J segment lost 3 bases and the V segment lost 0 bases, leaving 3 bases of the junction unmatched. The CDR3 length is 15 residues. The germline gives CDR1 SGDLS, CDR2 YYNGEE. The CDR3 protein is CASSVGRGGTDTQYF. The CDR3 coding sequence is TGTGCCAGCAGCGTAGGACGGGGGGGGACAGATACGCAGTATTTT.

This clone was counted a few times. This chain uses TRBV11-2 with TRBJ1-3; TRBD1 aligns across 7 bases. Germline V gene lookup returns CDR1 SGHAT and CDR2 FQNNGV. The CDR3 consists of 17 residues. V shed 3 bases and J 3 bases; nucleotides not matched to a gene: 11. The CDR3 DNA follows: TGTGCCAGCAGCTTCTTTAGAGGGGGCTCTGGTGGAAACACCATATATTTT. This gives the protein CASSFFRGGSGGNTIYF.

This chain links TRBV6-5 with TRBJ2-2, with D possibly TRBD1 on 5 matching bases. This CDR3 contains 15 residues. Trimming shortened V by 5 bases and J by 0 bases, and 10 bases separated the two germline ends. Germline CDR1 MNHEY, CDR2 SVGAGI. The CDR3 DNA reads TGTGCCAGCAGTACGACAGATTCGAACACCGGGGAGCTGTTTTTT. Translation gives CASSTTDSNTGELFF.

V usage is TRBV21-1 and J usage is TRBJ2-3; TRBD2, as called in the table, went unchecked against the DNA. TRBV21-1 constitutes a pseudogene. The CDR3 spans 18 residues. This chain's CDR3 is CASSKPRRLAGVTDTQYF. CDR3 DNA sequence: TGTGCCAGCAGCAAACCACGGCGACTAGCGGGGGTCACAGATACGCAGTATTTT.

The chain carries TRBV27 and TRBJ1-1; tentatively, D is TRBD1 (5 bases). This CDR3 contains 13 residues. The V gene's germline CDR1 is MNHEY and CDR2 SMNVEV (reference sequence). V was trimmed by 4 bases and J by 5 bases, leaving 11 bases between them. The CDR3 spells CASSYGRGTEAFF. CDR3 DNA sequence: TGTGCCAGCAGTTACGGACGGGGGACTGAAGCTTTCTTT.